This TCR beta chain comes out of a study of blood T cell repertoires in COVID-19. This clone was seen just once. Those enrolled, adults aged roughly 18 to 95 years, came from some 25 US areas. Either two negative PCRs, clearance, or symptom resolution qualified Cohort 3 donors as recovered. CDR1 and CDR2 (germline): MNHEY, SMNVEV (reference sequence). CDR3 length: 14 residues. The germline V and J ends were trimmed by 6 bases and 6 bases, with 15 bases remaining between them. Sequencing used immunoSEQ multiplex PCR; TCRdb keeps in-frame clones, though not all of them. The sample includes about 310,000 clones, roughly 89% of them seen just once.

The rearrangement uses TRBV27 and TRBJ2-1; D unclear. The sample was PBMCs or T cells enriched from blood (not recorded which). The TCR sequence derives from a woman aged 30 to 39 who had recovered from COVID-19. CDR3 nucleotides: TGTGCCAGCAGGGAGTTCGGATGGGTCAATGAGCAGTTCTTC. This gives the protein CASREFGWVNEQFF.